A single sample is the source of the 3 T cell receptor beta chains below, sequenced in a study of cytomegalovirus exposure and HLA in healthy donors. Use of 60 Vbeta and 13 Jbeta primers characterized the PCR. The data were produced by immunoSEQ multiplex PCR, yet TCRdb's version contains in-frame clones alone and is incomplete. Of around 240,000 clones listed, 82% are singletons. The specimen sequenced was PBMCs. The receptors shown here come from a woman aged 40 to 50 in good health and CMV-seropositive.

This clone was recorded a few times. The chain is built from TRBV2 and TRBJ2-6, with D tentatively TRBD2 (5 bases). The length of the CDR3 is 17 residues. Germline CDR1 reads SNHLY; CDR2 reads FYNNEI. V was cut by 2 bases and J by 4 bases, with 15 bases left in between. CDR3 region: CASSENAGARGANVLTF. CDR3 nucleotide sequence: TGTGCCAGCAGTGAAAATGCGGGCGCGCGGGGGGCCAACGTCCTGACTTTC. The variable domain in full, completed from reference TRBV2 and TRBJ2-6, reads EPEVTQTPSHQVTQMGQEVILRCVPISNHLYFYWYRQILGQKVEFLVSFYNNEISEKSEIFDDQFSVERPDGSNFTLKIRSTKLEDSAMYFCASSENAGARGANVLTFGAGSRLTVL.

The gene calls are TRBV2 and TRBJ1-2; no reliable D call. CDR1 and CDR2 (germline): SNHLY, FYNNEI. The CDR3 covers 15 residues. Trimming cost V 4 bases and J 5 bases, with 17 bases left between them. In nucleotides, the CDR3 is TGTGCCAGCAGTGCCGACACTCCCTCGGCTTATGGCTACACCTTC. It yields the protein CASSADTPSAYGYTF.

The chain joins TRBV19 to TRBJ1-4; 7 bases match TRBD1. The CDR3 has 17 amino acids. Germline lookup yields CDR1 LNHDA and CDR2 SQIVND (reference sequence). V was pared by 6 bases and J by 5 bases, with 15 bases of the junction left unmatched. As DNA, the CDR3 is TGTGCCAGTAGAACCCACCAACAGGGGAGGCCGAATGAAAAACTGTTTTTT. Translated: CASRTHQQGRPNEKLFF.